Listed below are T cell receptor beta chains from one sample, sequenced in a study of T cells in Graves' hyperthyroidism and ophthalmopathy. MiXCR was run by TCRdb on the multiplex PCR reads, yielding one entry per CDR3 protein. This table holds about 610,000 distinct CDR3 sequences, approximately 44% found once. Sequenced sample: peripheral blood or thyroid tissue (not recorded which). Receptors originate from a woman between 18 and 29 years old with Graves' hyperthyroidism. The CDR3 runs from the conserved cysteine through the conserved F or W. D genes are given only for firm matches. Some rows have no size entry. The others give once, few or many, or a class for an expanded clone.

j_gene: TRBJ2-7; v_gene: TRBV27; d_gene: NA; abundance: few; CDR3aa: CASSLSKTYEQYF; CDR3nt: TGTGCCAGCAGCCTTTCGAAAACCTACGAGCAGTACTTC
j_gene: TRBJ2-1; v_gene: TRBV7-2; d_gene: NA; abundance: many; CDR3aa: CASSLVWFYNEQFF; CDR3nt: TGTGCCAGCAGCTTAGTGTGGTTCTACAATGAGCAGTTCTTC
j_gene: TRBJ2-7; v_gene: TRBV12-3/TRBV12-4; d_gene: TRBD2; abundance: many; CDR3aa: CASASTDGRAPYEQYF; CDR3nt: TGTGCCAGCGCTTCGACCGACGGGAGGGCCCCCTACGAGCAGTACTTC
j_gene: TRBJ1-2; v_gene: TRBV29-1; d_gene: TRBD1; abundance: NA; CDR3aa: CSVEGQGQGDYGYTF; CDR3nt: TGCAGCGTTGAAGGCCAAGGACAGGGGGACTATGGCTACACCTTC
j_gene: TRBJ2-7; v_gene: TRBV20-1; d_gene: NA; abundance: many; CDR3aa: CSAPSRVNEQYF; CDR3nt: TGCAGTGCTCCCTCGCGGGTCAACGAGCAGTACTTC
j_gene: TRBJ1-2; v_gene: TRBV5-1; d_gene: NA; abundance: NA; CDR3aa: CASSLNHQGSYGYTF; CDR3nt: TGCGCCAGCAGCTTGAATCATCAGGGCTCCTACGGCTACACCTTC
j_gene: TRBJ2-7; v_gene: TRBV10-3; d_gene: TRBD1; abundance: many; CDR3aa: CAISEILDRVTVEQYF; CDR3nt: TGTGCCATCAGTGAGATCCTCGACAGGGTAACAGTCGAGCAGTACTTC
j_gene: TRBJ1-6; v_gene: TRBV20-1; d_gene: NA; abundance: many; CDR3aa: CSAREEGDSPLHF; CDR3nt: TGCAGTGCTAGAGAGGAAGGGGATTCACCCCTCCACTTT
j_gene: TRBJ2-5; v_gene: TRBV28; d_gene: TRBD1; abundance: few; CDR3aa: CASSRYRGQETQYF; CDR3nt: TGTGCCAGCAGTCGCTACAGGGGCCAAGAGACCCAGTACTTC
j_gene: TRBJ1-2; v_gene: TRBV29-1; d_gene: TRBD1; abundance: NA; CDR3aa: CSATRQGGSYGYTF; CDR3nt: TGCAGCGCGACCAGACAGGGGGGAAGCTATGGCTACACCTTC
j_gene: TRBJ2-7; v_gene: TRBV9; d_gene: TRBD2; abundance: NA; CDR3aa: CASSGGGSGYKSSYEQYF; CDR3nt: TGTGCCAGCAGCGGGGGGGGTAGCGGGTATAAGAGCTCCTACGAGCAGTACTTC
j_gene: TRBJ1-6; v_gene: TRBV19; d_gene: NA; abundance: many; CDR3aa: CASTTSGSPLHF; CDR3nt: TGTGCCAGTACCACCTCGGGTTCACCCCTCCACTTT
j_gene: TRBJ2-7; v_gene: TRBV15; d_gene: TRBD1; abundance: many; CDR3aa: CATSRVGTGLSSYEQYF; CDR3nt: TGTGCCACCAGCAGAGTGGGGACAGGGTTGAGCTCCTACGAGCAGTACTTC
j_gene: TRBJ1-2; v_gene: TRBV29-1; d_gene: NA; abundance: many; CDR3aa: CSVYRPNYGYTF; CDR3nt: TGCAGCGTGTACAGGCCTAACTATGGCTACACCTTC